These 5 T cell receptor beta chains share one sample of origin, sequenced in a study of blood T cell repertoires in COVID-19 (TCRdb year 2020). Library preparation employed the immunoSEQ multiplex PCR assay. TCRdb took over this immuneACCESS table, retaining in-frame rearrangements with V and J assigned. Such tables are incomplete; in checked studies, under half of the missing clones stem from an unresolved V gene, and the remainder is unexplained. For this sample there are under 50,000 clones; about 92% appear just once. Together, the top ten hold around 12% of the sample. Material: peripheral blood. The receptors here all came from a human donor in a cohort sampled during active COVID-19.

V gene TRBV6-5 combines with J gene TRBJ1-4; the D gene is possibly TRBD1 (6 bases). The V gene's germline CDR1 is MNHEY and CDR2 SVGAGI. The CDR3 has 13 residues. The germline V and J ends were trimmed by 9 bases and 4 bases, with 12 bases remaining between them. DNA for the CDR3: TGTGCCAGTGGCGGACAGTTTAATGAAAAACTGTTTTTT. Amino acids: CASGGQFNEKLFF.

This clone is a singleton in its sample. V and J are TRBV6-6 and TRBJ2-1; no firm D call. This CDR3 comprises 13 residues. Trimming cost V 2 bases and J 6 bases, with 8 bases left between them. Looked up from germline, CDR1 is MNHNY and CDR2 is SVGAGI (reference sequence). CDR3 bases: TGTGCCAGCAGTTACGAGTTCTCCAATGAGCAGTTCTTC. Translating it yields CASSYEFSNEQFF.

Here the CDR3 reads CASSSGTGNTGELFF. CDR3 bases: TGTGCCAGCAGCTCCGGGACAGGGAACACCGGGGAGCTGTTTTTT. This chain connects TRBV6-6 to TRBJ2-2, with 8 nucleotides matching TRBD1. J gave up 1 base and V 6 bases, and 4 bases lay outside the gene matches. CDR1 is MNHNY, CDR2 SVGAGI, per germline (reference sequence). The CDR3 sequence is 15 residues long.

The rearrangement links TRBV28 to TRBJ2-7, with 8 bases aligning to TRBD1. V lost 3 bases and J lost 6; bases outside the gene matches: 7. The CDR3 runs 14 residues. Germline assignment: CDR1 MDHEN and CDR2 SYDVKM. For the CDR3, the DNA is TGTGCCAGCAGTTTTAGATACAGGGGGAGCGAGCAGTACTTC. It codes for CASSFRYRGSEQYF.

The chain carries TRBV12-5 and TRBJ1-2; possible D gene TRBD1, 5 bases. Germline assignment: CDR1 LGHNT and CDR2 FRNRAP. This CDR3 region has 16 residues. The ends were cut back, 1 base at V and 2 bases at J, with 14 bases in the middle. The CDR3 DNA follows: TGTGCTAGTGGTTTGGCAAGCCAGGGTATAAACTATGGCTACACCTTC. It translates to CASGLASQGINYGYTF.